This T cell receptor (beta chain) is from a study of T cell responses to AZD1222 COVID-19 vaccine. Germline values: CDR1 LGHNA, CDR2 YNFKEQ. The V end was cut by 0 bases, the J end by 7 bases, with 15 bases between. This CDR3 region has 15 residues. This clone was detected once. As yet, its antigen is unknown. Study-level results: A mostly white British donor set with more females was recruited, and clonal diversity was possibly underestimated.

The repertoire was sequenced with immunoSEQ multiplex PCR; TCRdb's copy has only in-frame clones and lacks some. This table has approximately 90,000 clones, approximately 89% appearing once. The clonotype originates from an adult in good health. The chain has TRBV4-2 and TRBJ1-2; no clear D gene. Specimen: peripheral blood, collected on day 0 of AZD1222 vaccination. CDR3 sequence: CASSQEREAVLGYTF. CDR3 nucleotides: TGTGCCAGCAGCCAAGAAAGAGAGGCAGTCCTTGGCTACACCTTC.